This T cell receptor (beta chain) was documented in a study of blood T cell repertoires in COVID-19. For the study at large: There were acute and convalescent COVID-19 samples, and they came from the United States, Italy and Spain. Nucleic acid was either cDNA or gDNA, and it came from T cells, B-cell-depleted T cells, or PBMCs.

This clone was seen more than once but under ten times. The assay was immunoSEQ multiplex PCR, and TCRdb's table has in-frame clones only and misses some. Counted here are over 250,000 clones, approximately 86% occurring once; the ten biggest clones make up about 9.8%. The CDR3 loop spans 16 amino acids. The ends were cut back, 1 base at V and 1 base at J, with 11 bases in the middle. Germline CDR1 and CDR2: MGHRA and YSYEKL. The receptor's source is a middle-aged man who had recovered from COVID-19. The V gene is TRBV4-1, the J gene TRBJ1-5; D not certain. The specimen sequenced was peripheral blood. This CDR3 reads CASSQVAGQSNQPQHF. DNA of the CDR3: TGCGCCAGCAGCCAAGTGGCAGGCCAGAGCAATCAGCCCCAGCATTTT.